The 28 T cell receptor beta chains below all came from one sample that was sequenced in a study of shared clonotypes between healthy human individuals. As defined, naive CD8 cells were CD45RO-negative and positively selected for CCR7, with terminally differentiated effector memory CD45RA+ cells excluded. The data were produced by immunoSEQ multiplex PCR, yet TCRdb's version contains in-frame clones alone and is incomplete. The sample lists millions of clones; roughly 95% were seen once. Sample: naive CD8+ T cells sorted from blood. These receptors came from a man younger than 30 in good health.

The chain uses TRBV11-2 and TRBJ2-1; 7 bases match TRBD2. This CDR3 is 16 amino acids long. Looked up from germline, CDR1 is SGHAT and CDR2 is FQNNGV. The ends lost 1 base at V and 0 bases at J; junction bases unmatched: 3. CDR3 bases: TGTGCCAGCAGCTTAGGCGGGAGCTTCTCCTACAATGAGCAGTTCTTC. This sequence encodes CASSLGGSFSYNEQFF.

The rearrangement links TRBV6-5 to TRBJ1-1; possible D gene TRBD1, 5 bases. Trimming took off 7 bases at V and 6 bases at J, with 21 bases between the two ends. The CDR3 is 15 amino acids. The germline CDR1 and CDR2 sequences are MNHEY and SVGAGI. CDR3 sequence reads: CASTSRTFAMAEAFF. CDR3 DNA sequence: TGTGCCAGCACCTCACGGACATTTGCGATGGCTGAAGCTTTCTTT.

This rearrangement joins TRBV11-2 to TRBJ2-2, with a tentative D call TRBD1 (5 bases). Germline CDR1 SGHAT, CDR2 FQNNGV. Trimming removed 3 bases at V and 1 base at J, with 12 bases between. The CDR3 has 16 amino acids. The CDR3 region has the DNA TGTGCCAGCAGCTTTTTATTAGGACAGAACACCGGGGAGCTGTTTTTT. This encodes CASSFLLGQNTGELFF.

V is TRBV11-2 and J is TRBJ2-7; tentative D call: TRBD1 (6 bases). V was cut by 4 bases and J by 4 bases, with 11 bases left in between. CDR3 length: 13 amino acids. CDR1 and CDR2 from the germline V gene are SGHAT and FQNNGV. The chain's CDR3 is CASSYSGVYEQYF. The CDR3 DNA sequence: TGTGCCAGCAGCTACTCAGGGGTGTACGAGCAGTACTTC.

The chain links TRBV29-1 to TRBJ2-5, with D possibly being TRBD2 (5 bases). The DNA end lines up better with TRBJ2-7; the J call may be wrong. The CDR3 sequence is 14 residues long. Germline CDR1 and CDR2: SQVTM and ANQGSEA. The CDR3 sequence: CSVEDDLPGYEQYF. In DNA, the CDR3 is TGCAGCGTTGAAGATGATCTGCCGGGGTACGAGCAGTACTTC.

This sequence joins TRBV28 and TRBJ1-5, with D possibly TRBD1 on 6 matching bases. There are 18 residues in the CDR3. V was trimmed by 5 bases and J by 1 base, leaving 21 bases between them. Germline lookup yields CDR1 MDHEN and CDR2 SYDVKM. CDR3 loop: CASSGAQPAGASNQPQHF. CDR3 sequence (DNA): TGTGCCAGCAGTGGGGCCCAACCGGCAGGGGCGAGCAATCAGCCCCAGCATTTT.

The chain is built from TRBV11-2 and TRBJ2-7, with a possible D match to TRBD1 (6 bases). V lost 2 bases and J 0 bases, leaving 11 bases between the germline ends. The length of the CDR3 is 15 residues. Looked up from germline, CDR1 is SGHAT and CDR2 is FQNNGV. CDR3 loop: CASSLMGASSYEQYF. The CDR3 bases are TGTGCCAGCAGCTTAATGGGGGCGTCCTCCTACGAGCAGTACTTC. The complete variable domain, with remaining parts taken from reference TRBV11-2 and TRBJ2-7, reads EAGVAQSPRYKIIEKRQSVAFWCNPISGHATLYWYQQILGQGPKLLIQFQNNGVVDDSQLPKDRFSAERLKGVDSTLKIQPAKLEDSAVYLCASSLMGASSYEQYFGPGTRLTVT.

This clone appeared once. The chain has TRBV7-9 and TRBJ2-7; a weak D match, TRBD2 (7 bases). Looked up from germline, CDR1 is SEHNR and CDR2 is FQNEAQ (reference sequence). This CDR3 is 17 amino acids long. The V end lost 2 bases, the J end lost 1 base, and 18 bases lay between the germline ends. This chain's CDR3 is CASSLSGGESRSYEQYF. The DNA of the CDR3 is TGTGCCAGCAGCTTATCGGGGGGCGAGTCCCGATCCTACGAGCAGTACTTC.

Only one count was recorded for this clone. In DNA, the CDR3 is TGCGCCAGCAGTGGTCTAGCGGGGGGGCCCGGGGAGCAGTTCTTC. Protein product: CASSGLAGGPGEQFF. The gene calls are TRBV10-1 and TRBJ2-1, with 12 bases lining up with TRBD2. Germline values: CDR1 WNHNN, CDR2 SYGVQD (reference sequence). The CDR3 runs to 15 residues. J lost 10 bases, V lost 4 bases, and 8 bases had no gene match.

The chain has TRBV27 and TRBJ1-5; D is ambiguous. The CDR3 totals 13 residues. Between the trimmed V and J ends, which lost 4 bases and 6 bases, there was a span of 10 bases. Germline values: CDR1 MNHEY, CDR2 SMNVEV (reference sequence). This chain's CDR3 is CASSWDEAQPQHF. The DNA for the CDR3 is TGTGCCAGCAGTTGGGATGAGGCTCAGCCCCAGCATTTT.

The chain is built from TRBV10-3 and TRBJ1-2; no clear D. The length of the CDR3 is 15 residues. V shed 0 bases and J shed 8 bases, with 16 bases lying between them. The V gene's germline CDR1 is ENHRY and CDR2 SYGVKD. The CDR3 DNA follows: TGTGCCATCAGTGAGTCAACCCAGGAGGACCCAGGCTACACCTTC. Its protein product is CAISESTQEDPGYTF.

This rearrangement joins TRBV19 to TRBJ1-5; D not resolved. Germline V gene sequence: CDR1 LNHDA, CDR2 SQIVND (reference sequence). V lost 4 bases and J 5 bases, leaving 21 bases between the germline ends. The CDR3 is 17 amino acids. CDR3 nucleotides: TGTGCCAGTAGTACCCGTTCCCTGACGGGAATTTATCAGCCCCAGCATTTT. This gives the protein CASSTRSLTGIYQPQHF.

CDR3 DNA: TGTGCCAGCAGCGGAAAGGGACTAGCGGGGACGGACGAGCAGTACTTC. As protein: CASSGKGLAGTDEQYF. The gene calls are TRBV9 and TRBJ2-7; TRBD2 matches 13 bases. Unmatched junction bases numbered 8, after V lost 3 bases and J lost 5 bases. Germline V gene data show CDR1 as SGDLS and CDR2 as YYNGEE. The CDR3 is 16 residues long. Using reference TRBV9 and TRBJ2-7 for the parts outside the CDR3, the full variable domain is DSGVTQTPKHLITATGQRVTLRCSPRSGDLSVYWYQQSLDQGLQFLIQYYNGEERAKGNILERFSAQQFPDLHSELNLSSLELGDSALYFCASSGKGLAGTDEQYFGPGTRLTVT.

The genes are TRBV14 and TRBJ2-1, with TRBD2 matching over 10 bases. The CDR3 has 14 amino acids. V trimming: 1 base; J trimming: 9 bases; junction bases outside the gene matches: 3. Germline V gene lookup returns CDR1 SGHDN and CDR2 FVKESK. CDR3 nucleotide sequence: TGTGCCAGCAGCCAAGGACTAGCGGGTGGTGAGCAGTTCTTC. It encodes CASSQGLAGGEQFF. The whole variable domain, remainder taken from reference TRBV14 and TRBJ2-1, is EAGVTQFPSHSVIEKGQTVTLRCDPISGHDNLYWYRRVMGKEIKFLLHFVKESKQDESGMPNNRFLAERTGGTYSTLKVQPAELEDSGVYFCASSQGLAGGEQFFGPGTRLTVL.

J is TRBJ2-7 and V is TRBV4-3, with D possibly matching TRBD2 (6 bases). This CDR3 comprises 14 residues. CDR1 and CDR2 (germline): LGHNA, YSLEER. The V and J ends lost 1 base and 5 bases respectively, with 12 bases between them. CDR3 DNA sequence: TGCGCCAGCAGCCAAGGTGGGGAGGCGCACGAGCAGTACTTC. Translation gives CASSQGGEAHEQYF.

The chain links TRBV12-5 to TRBJ2-3; D is undetermined. The CDR3 consists of 12 residues. The germline gives CDR1 LGHNT, CDR2 FRNRAP. V lost 3 bases and J 6 bases, leaving 7 bases between the germline ends. The CDR3: CASGFSPDTQYF. The DNA for the CDR3 is TGTGCTAGTGGTTTCTCCCCGGATACGCAGTATTTT. The complete variable domain, with remaining parts taken from reference TRBV12-5 and TRBJ2-3, reads DARVTQTPRHKVTEMGQEVTMRCQPILGHNTVFWYRQTMMQGLELLAYFRNRAPLDDSGMPKDRFSAEMPDATLATLKIQPSEPRDSAVYFCASGFSPDTQYFGPGTRLTVL.

This rearrangement joins TRBV4-1 to TRBJ1-4, with D possibly TRBD1 on 6 matching bases. Germline CDR1 MGHRA, CDR2 YSYEKL. V lost 2 bases and J lost 5, with 12 bases in between. The CDR3 has 15 amino acids. The chain's CDR3 is CASSQKDGGNEKLFF. CDR3 nucleotides: TGCGCCAGCAGCCAAAAGGACGGGGGCAATGAAAAACTGTTTTTT.

This sequence joins TRBV6-1 and TRBJ1-1; D is undetermined. Trimming took 0 bases from V and 10 from J, leaving 12 bases between them. The CDR3 extends over 13 amino acids. The germline CDR1 and CDR2 sequences are MNHNS and SASEGT. The DNA of the CDR3 is TGTGCCAGCAGTGAAGCGCTTCTGGAAGGAGCTTTCTTT. Encoded protein: CASSEALLEGAFF.

The genes are TRBV4-1 and TRBJ2-7; 8 nucleotides agree with TRBD2. The CDR3 totals 16 residues. Losses at the gene ends were 1 base for V and 0 bases for J; bases not matched to a gene: 5. Germline CDR1 reads MGHRA; CDR2 reads YSYEKL. The CDR3 DNA follows: TGCGCCAGCAGCCAAGCTAGCGGGCTAAGCTCCTACGAGCAGTACTTC. Amino acids: CASSQASGLSSYEQYF.

V gene TRBV6-6 combines with J gene TRBJ2-7; 7 bases align to TRBD2. The J segment lost 6 bases and the V segment lost 2 bases, leaving 4 bases of the junction unmatched. The CDR3 is 13 residues long. Per germline, CDR1 MNHNY and CDR2 SVGAGI (reference sequence). CDR3 amino acids: CASSYGGDVEQYF. Here the CDR3 DNA reads TGTGCCAGCAGTTACGGGGGGGATGTCGAGCAGTACTTC.

This clone was seen a single time. The chain is built from TRBV2 and TRBJ1-1; the match to TRBD1 covers 10 bases. Germline values: CDR1 SNHLY, CDR2 FYNNEI. The CDR3 totals 14 residues. J was trimmed by 0 bases and V by 6 bases; bases with no gene match: 1. CDR3 nucleotides: TGTGCCAGCAGGGGACAGGGGCTGAACACTGAAGCTTTCTTT. Protein product: CASRGQGLNTEAFF.

V and J are TRBV4-1 and TRBJ2-7; 10 bases map to TRBD1. The CDR3 has 15 residues. J lost 4 bases, V lost 1 base, and 4 bases had no gene match. Germline V gene data show CDR1 as MGHRA and CDR2 as YSYEKL. The CDR3: CASSQVEGQGYEQYF. The CDR3 DNA follows: TGCGCCAGCAGCCAAGTCGAGGGACAGGGGTACGAGCAGTACTTC.

The chain couples TRBV27 to TRBJ1-2; D is unclear. In germline, CDR1 is MNHEY, CDR2 SMNVEV (reference sequence). The CDR3 covers 15 residues. V was cut by 0 bases and J by 0 bases, with 8 bases left in between. The CDR3 coding sequence is TGTGCCAGCAGTTTATCGTCCAGATCTAACTATGGCTACACCTTC. Translating it yields CASSLSSRSNYGYTF.

The V call is TRBV5-1, the J call TRBJ2-5; perhaps TRBD2 as D (6 bases). The germline gives CDR1 SGHRS, CDR2 YFSETQ. V was trimmed by 4 bases and J by 3 bases, leaving 13 bases between them. The CDR3 is 14 amino acids. CDR3 in DNA: TGCGCCAGCAGCGCCGGACTAAACGAAGAGACCCAGTACTTC. It yields the protein CASSAGLNEETQYF.

This clone was observed once. The V and J genes are TRBV5-1 and TRBJ1-1, with D perhaps TRBD1 (5 bases). CDR1 SGHRS and CDR2 YFSETQ come from the germline V gene. Trimming left V 2 bases short and J 3 bases short, with 14 bases between. This CDR3 has 15 residues. CDR3 residues: CASSFKLGEDTEAFF. CDR3 in DNA: TGCGCCAGCAGCTTCAAACTGGGGGAGGACACTGAAGCTTTCTTT.

This sequence joins TRBV10-3 and TRBJ1-6; 7 nucleotides match TRBD1. The CDR3 is made up of 17 amino acids. CDR1 and CDR2 from the germline V gene are ENHRY and SYGVKD. V lost 1 base and J lost 10; bases outside the gene matches: 13. The CDR3 nucleotides read TGTGCCATCAGTGAGTTGGGGGTAGAGGGGGCTCGGTCACCCCTCCACTTT. Its translation is CAISELGVEGARSPLHF.

The chain recombines TRBV4-3 with TRBJ2-5, with unresolved D. This CDR3 comprises 14 residues. V gave up 2 bases and J gave up 5 bases, with 12 bases separating them. The germline V gene encodes CDR1 LGHNA and CDR2 YSLEER. The CDR3 here is CASSQYSGRETQYF. CDR3 nucleotides: TGCGCCAGCAGCCAATACTCGGGTAGGGAGACCCAGTACTTC.

The chain employs TRBV4-1 and TRBJ2-3; TRBD2 agrees at 10 bases. The germline CDR1 and CDR2 sequences are MGHRA and YSYEKL. The CDR3 is made up of 17 amino acids. V was pared by 0 bases and J by 5 bases, with 8 bases of the junction left unmatched. In DNA form, the CDR3 reads TGCGCCAGCAGCCAAGACGAAGCGGGAGGGCGTCAAGATACGCAGTATTTT. Protein product: CASSQDEAGGRQDTQYF.